The subject of this entry is one T cell receptor (beta chain). Trimming took 0 bases from V and 0 from J; bases not matched to a gene: 3. The CDR3 spans 18 residues. Germline V CDR1 and CDR2: LNHNV, YYDKDF (reference sequence). The data were obtained in a study of blood T cell repertoires in COVID-19. In the authors' workflow: Nucleated cell counts were estimated from reference gene primer amplification. Clones were sequenced by immunoSEQ multiplex PCR, and TCRdb holds only the in-frame ones, with some missing. V and J calls and clone size follow that table, whereas D and trimming were derived from the DNA. The repertoire holds about 33,000 clones, around 90% seen once, with around 6.9% in the top ten.

The chain is built from TRBV15 and TRBJ2-2, with TRBD2 matching 11 bases. Sequencing used peripheral blood. The receptor comes from a human donor in a cohort sampled during active COVID-19. CDR3 DNA sequence: TGTGCCACCAGCAGAGAGGGACTAGCGGATACGAACACCGGGGAGCTGTTTTTT. Protein product: CATSREGLADTNTGELFF.